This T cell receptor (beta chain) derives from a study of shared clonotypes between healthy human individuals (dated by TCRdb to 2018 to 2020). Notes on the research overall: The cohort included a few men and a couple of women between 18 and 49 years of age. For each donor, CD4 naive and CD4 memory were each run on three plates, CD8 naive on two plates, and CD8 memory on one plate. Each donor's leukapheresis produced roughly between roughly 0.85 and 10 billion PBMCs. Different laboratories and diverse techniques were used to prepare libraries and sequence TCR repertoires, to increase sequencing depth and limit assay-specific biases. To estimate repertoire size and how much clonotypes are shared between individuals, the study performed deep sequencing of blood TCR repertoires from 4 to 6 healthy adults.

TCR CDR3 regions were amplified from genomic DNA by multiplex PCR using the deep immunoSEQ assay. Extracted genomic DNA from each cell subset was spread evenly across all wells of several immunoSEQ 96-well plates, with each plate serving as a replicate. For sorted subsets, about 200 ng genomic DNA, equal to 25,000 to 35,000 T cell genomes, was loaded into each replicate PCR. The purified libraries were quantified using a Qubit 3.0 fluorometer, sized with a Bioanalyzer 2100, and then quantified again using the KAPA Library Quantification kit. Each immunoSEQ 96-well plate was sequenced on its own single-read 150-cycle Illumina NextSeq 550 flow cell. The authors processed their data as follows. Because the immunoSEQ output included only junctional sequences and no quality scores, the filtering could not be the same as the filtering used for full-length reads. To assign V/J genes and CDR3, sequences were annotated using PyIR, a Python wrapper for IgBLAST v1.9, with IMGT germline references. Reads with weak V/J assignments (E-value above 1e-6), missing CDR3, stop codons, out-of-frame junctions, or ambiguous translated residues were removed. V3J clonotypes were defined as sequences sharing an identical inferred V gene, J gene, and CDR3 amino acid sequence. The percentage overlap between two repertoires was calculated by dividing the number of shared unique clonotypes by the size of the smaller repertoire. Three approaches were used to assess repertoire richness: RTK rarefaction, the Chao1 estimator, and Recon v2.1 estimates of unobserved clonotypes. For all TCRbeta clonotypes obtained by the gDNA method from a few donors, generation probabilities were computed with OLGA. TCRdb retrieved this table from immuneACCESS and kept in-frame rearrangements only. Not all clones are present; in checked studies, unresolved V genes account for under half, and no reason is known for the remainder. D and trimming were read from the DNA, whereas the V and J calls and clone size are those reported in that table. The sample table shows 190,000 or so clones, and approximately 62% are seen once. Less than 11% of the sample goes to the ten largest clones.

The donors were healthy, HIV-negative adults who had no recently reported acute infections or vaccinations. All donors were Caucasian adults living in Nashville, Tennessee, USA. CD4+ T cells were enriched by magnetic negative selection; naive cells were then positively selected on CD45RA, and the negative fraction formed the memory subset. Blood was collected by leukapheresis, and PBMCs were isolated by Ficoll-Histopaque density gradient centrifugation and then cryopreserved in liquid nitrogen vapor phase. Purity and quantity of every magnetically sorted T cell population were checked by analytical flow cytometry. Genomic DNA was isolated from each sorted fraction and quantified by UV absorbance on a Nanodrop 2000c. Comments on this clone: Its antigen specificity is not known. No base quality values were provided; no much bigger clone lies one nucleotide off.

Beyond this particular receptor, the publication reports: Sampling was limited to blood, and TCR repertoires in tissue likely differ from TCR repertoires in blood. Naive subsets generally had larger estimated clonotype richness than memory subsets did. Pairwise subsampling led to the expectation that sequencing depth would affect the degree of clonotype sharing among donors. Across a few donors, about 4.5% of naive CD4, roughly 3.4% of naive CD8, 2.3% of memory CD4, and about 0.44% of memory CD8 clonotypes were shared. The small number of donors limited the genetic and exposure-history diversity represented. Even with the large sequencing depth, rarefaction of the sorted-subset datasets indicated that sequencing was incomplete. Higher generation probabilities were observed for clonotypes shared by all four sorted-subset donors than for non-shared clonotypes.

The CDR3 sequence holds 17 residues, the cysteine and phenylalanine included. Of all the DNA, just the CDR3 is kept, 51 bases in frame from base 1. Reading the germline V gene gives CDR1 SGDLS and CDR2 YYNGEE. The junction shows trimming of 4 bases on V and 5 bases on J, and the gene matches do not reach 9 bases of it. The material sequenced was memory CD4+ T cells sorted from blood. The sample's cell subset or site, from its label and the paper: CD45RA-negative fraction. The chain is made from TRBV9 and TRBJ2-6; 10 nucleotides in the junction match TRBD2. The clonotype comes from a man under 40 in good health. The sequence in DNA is TGTGCCAGCAGCACTCTAGCGGGAGTTTCTAGGGCCAACGTCCTGACTTTC. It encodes CASSTLAGVSRANVLTF.